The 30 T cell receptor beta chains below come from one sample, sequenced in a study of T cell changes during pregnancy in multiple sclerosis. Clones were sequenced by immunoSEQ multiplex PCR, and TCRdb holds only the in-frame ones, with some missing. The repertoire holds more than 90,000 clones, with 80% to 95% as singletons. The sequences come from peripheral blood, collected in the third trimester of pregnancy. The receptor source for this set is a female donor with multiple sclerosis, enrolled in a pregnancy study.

CDR3 sequence (DNA): TGTGCCAGCAGCCGGGACAGGGGGGGGGAGCTGTTTTTT. Protein sequence: CASSRDRGGELFF. This chain uses TRBV2 with TRBJ2-2; 11 bases fit TRBD1. The trim removed 6 bases at V and 8 bases at J, leaving 2 bases unmatched. Germline V CDR1 and CDR2: SNHLY, FYNNEI. This CDR3 contains 13 residues.

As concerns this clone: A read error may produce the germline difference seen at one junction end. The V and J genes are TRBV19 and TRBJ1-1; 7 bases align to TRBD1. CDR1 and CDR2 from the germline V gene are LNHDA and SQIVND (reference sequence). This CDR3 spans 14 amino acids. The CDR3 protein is CASSLDRENTEAFF. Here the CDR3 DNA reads TGTGCCAGTAGTCTAGACAGGGAGAACACTGAAGCTTTCTTT.

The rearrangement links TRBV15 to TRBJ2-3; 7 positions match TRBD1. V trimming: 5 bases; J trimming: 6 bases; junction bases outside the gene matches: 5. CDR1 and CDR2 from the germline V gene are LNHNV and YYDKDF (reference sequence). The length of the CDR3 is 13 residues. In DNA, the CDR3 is TGTGCCACCAGCGAAGACAGGGAGGATACGCAGTATTTT. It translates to CATSEDREDTQYF.

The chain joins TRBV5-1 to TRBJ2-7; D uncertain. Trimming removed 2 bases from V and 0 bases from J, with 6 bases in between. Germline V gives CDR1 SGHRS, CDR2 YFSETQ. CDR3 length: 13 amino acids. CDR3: CASSFDSSYEQYF. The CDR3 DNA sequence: TGCGCCAGCAGCTTTGATAGCTCCTACGAGCAGTACTTC.

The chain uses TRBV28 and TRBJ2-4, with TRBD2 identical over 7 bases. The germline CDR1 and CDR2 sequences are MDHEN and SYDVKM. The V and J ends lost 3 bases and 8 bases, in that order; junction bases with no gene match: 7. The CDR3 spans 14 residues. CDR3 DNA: TGTGCCAGCAGTTTTCTCGCGGGAGAGTACATTCAGTACTTC. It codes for CASSFLAGEYIQYF. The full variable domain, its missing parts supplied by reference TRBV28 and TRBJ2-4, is DVKVTQSSRYLVKRTGEKVFLECVQDMDHENMFWYRQDPGLGLRLIYFSYDVKMKEKGDIPEGYSVSREKKERFSLILESASTNQTSMYLCASSFLAGEYIQYFGAGTRLSVL.

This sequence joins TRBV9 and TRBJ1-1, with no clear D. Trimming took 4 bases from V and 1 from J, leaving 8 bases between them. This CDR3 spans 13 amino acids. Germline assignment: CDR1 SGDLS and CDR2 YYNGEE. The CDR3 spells CASSLTRNTEAFF. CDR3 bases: TGTGCCAGCAGCCTGACACGGAACACTGAAGCTTTCTTT.

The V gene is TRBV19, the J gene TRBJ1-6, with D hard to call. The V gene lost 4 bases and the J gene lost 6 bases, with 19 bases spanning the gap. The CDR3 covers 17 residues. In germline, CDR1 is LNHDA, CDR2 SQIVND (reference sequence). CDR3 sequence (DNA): TGTGCCAGTAGTACCCCTGCCAGGCCGCCGCTTAATTCACCCCTCCACTTT. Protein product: CASSTPARPPLNSPLHF. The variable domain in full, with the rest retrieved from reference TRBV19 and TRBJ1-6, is DGGITQSPKYLFRKEGQNVTLSCEQNLNHDAMYWYRQDPGQGLRLIYYSQIVNDFQKGDIAEGYSVSREKKESFPLTVTSAQKNPTAFYLCASSTPARPPLNSPLHFGNGTRLTVT.

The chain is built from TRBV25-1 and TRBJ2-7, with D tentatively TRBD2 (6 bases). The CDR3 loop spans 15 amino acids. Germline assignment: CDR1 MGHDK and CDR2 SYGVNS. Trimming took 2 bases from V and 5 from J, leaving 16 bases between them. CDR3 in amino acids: CASSEGGAGRNEQYF. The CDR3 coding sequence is TGTGCCAGCAGTGAAGGAGGGGCAGGGAGGAACGAGCAGTACTTC.

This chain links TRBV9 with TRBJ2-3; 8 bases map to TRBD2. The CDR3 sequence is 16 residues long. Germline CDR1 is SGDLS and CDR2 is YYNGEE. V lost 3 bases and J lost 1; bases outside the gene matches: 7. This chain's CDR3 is CASSAWTSQGTDTQYF. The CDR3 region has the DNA TGTGCCAGCAGCGCCTGGACTAGCCAAGGCACAGATACGCAGTATTTT.

CDR3 residues: CASSGPSYEQYF. CDR3 DNA sequence: TGTGCCAGCTCTGGGCCCTCCTACGAGCAGTACTTC. The chain uses TRBV5-8 and TRBJ2-7; D unclear. V shed 7 bases and J shed 0 bases, with 8 bases lying between them. The V gene's germline CDR1 is SGHTS and CDR2 YDEGEE. The length of the CDR3 is 12 residues. The entire variable domain, with the rest obtained from reference TRBV5-8 and TRBJ2-7, is as follows: EAGVTQSPTHLIKTRGQQATLRCSPISGHTSVYWYQQALGLGLQFLLWYDEGEERNRGNFPPRFSGRQFPNYSSELNVNALELEDSALYLCASSGPSYEQYFGPGTRLTVT.

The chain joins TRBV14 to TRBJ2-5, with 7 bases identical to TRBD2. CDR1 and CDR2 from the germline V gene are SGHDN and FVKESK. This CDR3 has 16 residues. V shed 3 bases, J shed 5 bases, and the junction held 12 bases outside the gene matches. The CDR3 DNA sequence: TGTGCCAGCAGCCACCCTTGGGACTATAGGATGGAGACCCAGTACTTC. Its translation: CASSHPWDYRMETQYF.

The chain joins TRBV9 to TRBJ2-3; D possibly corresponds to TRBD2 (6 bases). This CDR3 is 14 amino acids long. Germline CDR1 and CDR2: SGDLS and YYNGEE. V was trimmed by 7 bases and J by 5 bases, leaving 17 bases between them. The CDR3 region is CASSSPGLEDTQYF. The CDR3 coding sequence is TGTGCCAGCTCTTCCCCGGGACTCGAAGATACGCAGTATTTT.

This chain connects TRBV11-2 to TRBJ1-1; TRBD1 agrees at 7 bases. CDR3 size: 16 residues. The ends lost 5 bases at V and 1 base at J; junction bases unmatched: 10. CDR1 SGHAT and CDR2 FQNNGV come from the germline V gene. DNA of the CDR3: TGTGCCAGCAGCCTATGGACAGGCCTGGGGAACACTGAAGCTTTCTTT. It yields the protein CASSLWTGLGNTEAFF.

The CDR3 DNA sequence: TGTGCCACCAGCTCCTGGGGCCTGAGACTAGCGGGCACAGATACGCAGTATTTT. It codes for CATSSWGLRLAGTDTQYF. V is TRBV15 and J is TRBJ2-3, with 9 bases fitting TRBD2. Trimming removed 5 bases from V and 1 base from J; junction bases left unmatched: 13. The CDR3 totals 18 residues. The germline CDR1 and CDR2 sequences are LNHNV and YYDKDF (reference sequence).

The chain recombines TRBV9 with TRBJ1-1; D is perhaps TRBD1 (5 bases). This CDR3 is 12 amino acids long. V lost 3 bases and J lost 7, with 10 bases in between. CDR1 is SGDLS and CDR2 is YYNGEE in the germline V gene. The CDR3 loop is CASSAQTDEAFF. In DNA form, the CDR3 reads TGTGCCAGCAGCGCCCAGACAGATGAAGCTTTCTTT.

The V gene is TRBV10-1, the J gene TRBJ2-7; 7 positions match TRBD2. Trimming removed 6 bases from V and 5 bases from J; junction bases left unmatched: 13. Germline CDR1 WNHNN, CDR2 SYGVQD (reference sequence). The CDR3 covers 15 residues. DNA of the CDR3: TGCGCCAGCAGCCCCGGACTAGGAGCCGTCCACGAGCAGTACTTC. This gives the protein CASSPGLGAVHEQYF.

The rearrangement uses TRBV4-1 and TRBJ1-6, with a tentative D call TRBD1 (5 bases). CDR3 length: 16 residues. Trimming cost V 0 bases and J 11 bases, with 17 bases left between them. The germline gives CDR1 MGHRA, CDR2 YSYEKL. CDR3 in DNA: TGCGCCAGCAGCCAAGATCGGGCCGTCGGGGGGACACCCCTCCACTTT. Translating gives CASSQDRAVGGTPLHF.

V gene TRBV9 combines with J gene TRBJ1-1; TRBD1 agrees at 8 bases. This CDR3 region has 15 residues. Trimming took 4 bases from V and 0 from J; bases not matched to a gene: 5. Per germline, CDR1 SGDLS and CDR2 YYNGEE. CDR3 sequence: CASSSLGQVNTEAFF. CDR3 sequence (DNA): TGTGCCAGCAGCTCTCTGGGACAGGTGAACACTGAAGCTTTCTTT.

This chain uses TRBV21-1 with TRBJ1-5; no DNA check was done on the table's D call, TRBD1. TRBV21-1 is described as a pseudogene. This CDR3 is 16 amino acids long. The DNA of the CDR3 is TGTGCCAGCAGCAAAAGGCCTGGGCCAAGCAATCAGCCCCAGCATTTT. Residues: CASSKRPGPSNQPQHF.

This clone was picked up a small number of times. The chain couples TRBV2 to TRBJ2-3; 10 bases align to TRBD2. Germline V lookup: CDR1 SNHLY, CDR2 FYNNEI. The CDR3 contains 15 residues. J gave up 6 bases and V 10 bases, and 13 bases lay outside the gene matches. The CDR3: CATQRDGTSADTQYF. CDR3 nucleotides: TGTGCCACCCAGAGAGACGGGACTAGCGCGGATACGCAGTATTTT.

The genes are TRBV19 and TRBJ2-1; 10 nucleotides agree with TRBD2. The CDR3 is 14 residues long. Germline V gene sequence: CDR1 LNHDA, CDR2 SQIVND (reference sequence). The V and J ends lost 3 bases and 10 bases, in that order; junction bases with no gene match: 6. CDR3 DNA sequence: TGTGCCAGTAGTATGAGCGGGGGGGCCGGGGAGCAGTTCTTC. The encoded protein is CASSMSGGAGEQFF.

The CDR3 is CAWSRDRGSYEQYF. The CDR3, as DNA: TGTGCCTGGTCCCGGGACAGGGGATCCTACGAGCAGTACTTC. V gene TRBV30 combines with J gene TRBJ2-7, with TRBD1 identical over 10 bases. The germline V gene encodes CDR1 GTSNPN and CDR2 SVGIG (reference sequence). This CDR3 comprises 14 residues. With V trimmed by 5 bases and J by 1 base, 5 bases remained unmatched.

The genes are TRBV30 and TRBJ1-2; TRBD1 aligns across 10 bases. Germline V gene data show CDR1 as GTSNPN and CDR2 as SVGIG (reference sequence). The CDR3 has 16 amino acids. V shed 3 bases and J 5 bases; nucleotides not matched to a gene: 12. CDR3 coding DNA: TGTGCCTGGAGGGACCTTCTGACAGGGGGCAATTATGGCTACACCTTC. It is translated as CAWRDLLTGGNYGYTF.

The CDR3 DNA follows: TGTGCCAGCAGCTCCAGACAGGGTATGGCGCGTGGCTACACCTTC. It specifies CASSSRQGMARGYTF. This chain joins TRBV5-4 and TRBJ1-2; TRBD1 agrees at 7 bases. CDR1 is SGHNT and CDR2 is YYREEE in the germline V gene (reference sequence). V was clipped by 3 bases and J by 7 bases; unmatched bases: 12. CDR3 length: 15 amino acids.

The CDR3 loop is CSVGTGGEQYF. The CDR3 DNA reads as TGCAGCGTTGGGACAGGGGGCGAGCAGTACTTC. V and J are TRBV29-1 and TRBJ2-7, with 10 bases lining up with TRBD1. V dropped 4 bases and J dropped 6; count of bases not matched to a gene: 0. The germline V gene encodes CDR1 SQVTM and CDR2 ANQGSEA. The CDR3 covers 11 residues.

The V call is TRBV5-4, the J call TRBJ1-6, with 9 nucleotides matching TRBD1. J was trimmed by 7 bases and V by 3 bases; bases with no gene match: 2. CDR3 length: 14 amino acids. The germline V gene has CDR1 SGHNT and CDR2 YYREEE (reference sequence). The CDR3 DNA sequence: TGTGCCAGCAGCTGGGACAGGGAGAATTCACCCCTCCACTTT. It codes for CASSWDRENSPLHF.

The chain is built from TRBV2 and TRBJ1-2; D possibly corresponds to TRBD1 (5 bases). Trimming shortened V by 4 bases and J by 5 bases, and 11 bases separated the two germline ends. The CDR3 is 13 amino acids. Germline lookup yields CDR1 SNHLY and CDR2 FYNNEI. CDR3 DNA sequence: TGTGCCAGCAGTGGTCAAGGGGTGTATGGCTACACCTTC. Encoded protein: CASSGQGVYGYTF.

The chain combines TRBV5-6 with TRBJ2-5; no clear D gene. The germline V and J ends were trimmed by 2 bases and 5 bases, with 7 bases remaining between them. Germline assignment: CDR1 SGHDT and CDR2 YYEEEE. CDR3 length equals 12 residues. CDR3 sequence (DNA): TGTGCCAGCAGCTTCCTCGTGGAGACCCAGTACTTC. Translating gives CASSFLVETQYF.

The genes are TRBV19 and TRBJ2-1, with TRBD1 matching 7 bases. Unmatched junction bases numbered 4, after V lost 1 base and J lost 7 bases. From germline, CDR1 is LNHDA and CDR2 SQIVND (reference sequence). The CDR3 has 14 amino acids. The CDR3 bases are TGTGCCAGTAGTATAGCCACAGGGGTGAATGAGCAGTTCTTC. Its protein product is CASSIATGVNEQFF.

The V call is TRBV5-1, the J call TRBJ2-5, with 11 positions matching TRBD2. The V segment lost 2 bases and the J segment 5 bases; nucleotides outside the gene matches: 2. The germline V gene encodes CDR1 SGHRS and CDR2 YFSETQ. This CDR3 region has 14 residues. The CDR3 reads CASSFTSGSETQYF. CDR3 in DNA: TGCGCCAGCAGCTTCACTAGCGGGAGTGAGACCCAGTACTTC.